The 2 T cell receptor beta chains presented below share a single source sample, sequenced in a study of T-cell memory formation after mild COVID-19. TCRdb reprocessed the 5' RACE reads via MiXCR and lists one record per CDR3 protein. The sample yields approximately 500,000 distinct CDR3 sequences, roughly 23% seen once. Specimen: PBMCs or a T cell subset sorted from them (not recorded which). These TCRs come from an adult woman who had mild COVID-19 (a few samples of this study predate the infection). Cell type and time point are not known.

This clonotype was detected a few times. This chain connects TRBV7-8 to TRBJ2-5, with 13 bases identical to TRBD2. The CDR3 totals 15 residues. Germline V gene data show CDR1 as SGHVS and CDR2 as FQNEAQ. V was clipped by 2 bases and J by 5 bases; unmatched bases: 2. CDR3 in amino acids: CASSLPTSGGETQYF. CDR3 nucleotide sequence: TGTGCCAGCAGCTTACCGACTAGCGGGGGGGAGACCCAGTACTTC.

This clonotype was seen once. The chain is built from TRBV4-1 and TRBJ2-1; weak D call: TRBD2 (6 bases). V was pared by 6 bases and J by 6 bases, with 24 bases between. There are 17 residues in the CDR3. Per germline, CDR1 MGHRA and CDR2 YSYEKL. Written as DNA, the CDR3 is TGCGCCAGCAGGGACGGGAGTTTGGCGGGGTCGAGCAATGAGCAGTTCTTC. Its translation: CASRDGSLAGSSNEQFF.